A selection of T cell receptor beta chains follows, all from one sample in a study of blood T cells in healthy people across ages. TCRdb independently ran MiXCR on the 5' RACE reads; one entry per CDR3 protein. Among 600,000 or so distinct CDR3 sequences listed, around 21% were seen once. The sample taken for sequencing was blood. The receptors shown here come from a man between 65 and 79 years old in good health. Both conserved end residues are trimmed from each CDR3. Each record gives: J gene, V gene, CDR3 protein.

j_call: TRBJ2-5; v_call: TRBV20-1; cdr3_aa: SARLARGQETQY
j_call: TRBJ1-4; v_call: TRBV12-3/TRBV12-4; cdr3_aa: ASGGTGGSEKLF
j_call: TRBJ2-7; v_call: TRBV7-2; cdr3_aa: ASAGPFREQY
j_call: TRBJ1-2; v_call: TRBV7-2; cdr3_aa: ASSPPGQGAFDGYT
j_call: TRBJ2-7; v_call: TRBV27; cdr3_aa: ASSLMAASSYEQY
j_call: TRBJ2-7; v_call: TRBV12-3/TRBV12-4; cdr3_aa: ASSPAGYGDEQY
j_call: NA; v_call: TRBV12-3/TRBV12-4; cdr3_aa: ASSLKLAREHEQF
j_call: TRBJ2-1; v_call: TRBV4-1; cdr3_aa: ASSQVEAAEQF
j_call: TRBJ2-1; v_call: TRBV20-1; cdr3_aa: SARLPSNNEQF
j_call: NA; v_call: TRBV12-3/TRBV12-4; cdr3_aa: ASSTGTEQF
j_call: TRBJ2-5; v_call: TRBV7-6; cdr3_aa: ASANRALETQY
j_call: TRBJ1-2; v_call: TRBV6-5; cdr3_aa: ASKRTYSYGYT
j_call: TRBJ2-1; v_call: TRBV7-9; cdr3_aa: ASSQRLTGLAKF
j_call: TRBJ2-7; v_call: TRBV20-1; cdr3_aa: SARDRDYEQY
j_call: TRBJ2-7; v_call: TRBV11-3; cdr3_aa: ASSPGQEREQY
j_call: TRBJ2-7; v_call: TRBV18; cdr3_aa: ASSPTGDIWEQY
j_call: TRBJ2-1; v_call: TRBV9; cdr3_aa: ASSVEASGLNEQF
j_call: TRBJ2-7; v_call: TRBV6-5; cdr3_aa: ASSLGTALSYEQY
j_call: TRBJ2-4; v_call: TRBV20-1; cdr3_aa: SGEDRAKNIQY
j_call: TRBJ2-3; v_call: TRBV12-3/TRBV12-4; cdr3_aa: ASSSGRGDTQY
j_call: TRBJ2-2; v_call: TRBV24-1; cdr3_aa: ATSKPGLAGGPSTTGELF
j_call: TRBJ2-3; v_call: TRBV29-1; cdr3_aa: SAADQGLGTDTQY
j_call: TRBJ2-7; v_call: TRBV10-3; cdr3_aa: AISEGSVYEQY
j_call: NA; v_call: TRBV12-3/TRBV12-4; cdr3_aa: ASRLAGGGLDEQF
j_call: TRBJ2-2; v_call: TRBV3-1; cdr3_aa: ASSRLLGVGNTGELF
j_call: TRBJ2-5; v_call: TRBV5-1; cdr3_aa: ASSSSRGGASYEQC
j_call: NA; v_call: TRBV12-3/TRBV12-4; cdr3_aa: ASSRQRLGSEQY
j_call: TRBJ1-4; v_call: TRBV12-3/TRBV12-4; cdr3_aa: ASSPQGSRNEKLF
j_call: TRBJ2-3; v_call: TRBV6-1; cdr3_aa: ASSNRDRGADTQY
j_call: TRBJ2-3; v_call: TRBV29-1; cdr3_aa: SVDRGRLTDTQY
j_call: TRBJ2-6; v_call: TRBV6-5; cdr3_aa: ASSTTQGANVLT
j_call: TRBJ2-1; v_call: TRBV20-1; cdr3_aa: SARPDRGIYNEQF
j_call: TRBJ2-5; v_call: TRBV20-1; cdr3_aa: SAVLAGEGETQY
j_call: TRBJ2-3; v_call: TRBV15; cdr3_aa: ATSRDGTSGSGGDTQY
j_call: TRBJ2-1; v_call: TRBV9; cdr3_aa: ASSAGTSGANEQF
j_call: TRBJ2-4; v_call: TRBV12-5; cdr3_aa: VSGLVRGTKNIQY